The 24 T cell receptor beta chains below all came from one sample that was sequenced in a study of T cells after yellow fever vaccination. TCRdb re-called the 5' RACE reads through MiXCR, storing one row per CDR3 protein. The profile shows around 100,000 distinct CDR3 sequences, 7% to 8.5% of them singletons. The sequences come from CD8+ T cells sorted from PBMCs, collected 45 days after the yellow fever booster vaccination. These receptors were taken from a man aged 30 to 45 who received the YFV17D yellow fever vaccine.

This clonotype appeared many times. The V call is TRBV27, the J call TRBJ1-5; no clear D. Germline V CDR1 and CDR2: MNHEY, SMNVEV (reference sequence). V gave up 0 bases and J gave up 9 bases, with 15 bases separating them. This CDR3 is 15 amino acids long. The CDR3 region is CASSLSPGAARPQHF. DNA for the CDR3: TGTGCCAGCAGTTTATCCCCAGGCGCCGCGAGGCCCCAGCATTTT.

In this sample, this clonotype turned up a few times. The chain combines TRBV24-1 with TRBJ1-1; 10 bases are a match to TRBD1. From germline, CDR1 is KGHDR and CDR2 SFDVKD. The V segment lost 4 bases and the J segment 0 bases; nucleotides outside the gene matches: 4. The CDR3 covers 16 residues. CDR3 DNA: TGTGCCACCAGTGAATTTGACAGGGGGCTGAACACTGAAGCTTTCTTT. It translates to CATSEFDRGLNTEAFF.

This clonotype was observed many times. V gene TRBV30 combines with J gene TRBJ2-7; D unclear. Germline V lookup: CDR1 GTSNPN, CDR2 SVGIG (reference sequence). CDR3 length equals 12 residues. Trimming took off 0 bases at V and 7 bases at J, with 10 bases between the two ends. CDR3 DNA: TGTGCCTGGAGTGTAAACGCTGGGGAGCAGTACTTC. Protein: CAWSVNAGEQYF.

V is TRBV11-2 and J is TRBJ2-7, with D possibly TRBD2 on 8 matching bases. Germline V gene lookup returns CDR1 SGHAT and CDR2 FQNNGV. The CDR3 has 17 amino acids. The V gene lost 4 bases and the J gene lost 3 bases, with 22 bases spanning the gap. For the CDR3, the DNA is TGTGCCAGCAGCTCCCCAGGGGGGCGAGCGGGAGTCTACGAGCAGTACTTC. This sequence encodes CASSSPGGRAGVYEQYF.

The table lists this clonotype with many counts. The chain is built from TRBV19 and TRBJ2-1, with D perhaps matching TRBD1 or TRBD2 (5 bases each). Trimming stripped 1 base from V and 7 bases from J, with 14 bases between. The germline V gene has CDR1 LNHDA and CDR2 SQIVND (reference sequence). CDR3 length: 15 amino acids. The CDR3 loop is CASSIGNGWGNEQFF. CDR3 bases: TGTGCCAGTAGTATAGGAAACGGGTGGGGGAATGAGCAGTTCTTC.

This clonotype was recorded at least ten times. The genes are TRBV7-8 and TRBJ1-2; TRBD1 aligns across 7 bases. The J segment lost 4 bases and the V segment lost 0 bases, leaving 5 bases of the junction unmatched. Germline V gene lookup returns CDR1 SGHVS and CDR2 FQNEAQ. This CDR3 is 15 amino acids long. CDR3 nucleotide sequence: TGTGCCAGCAGCTTAGCGGGACAGTCAGGCTATGGCTACACCTTC. Its translation is CASSLAGQSGYGYTF.

In this sample, this clonotype turned up many times. This sequence joins TRBV6-1 and TRBJ2-3; 13 nucleotides line up with TRBD2. This CDR3 contains 15 residues. With V trimmed by 6 bases and J by 4 bases, 4 bases remained unmatched. Looked up from germline, CDR1 is MNHNS and CDR2 is SASEGT. CDR3 nucleotide sequence: TGTGCCAGCAGCCACGGACTAGCGGGAGCAGATACGCAGTATTTT. Protein: CASSHGLAGADTQYF.

This clonotype was recorded many times. J is TRBJ2-5 and V is TRBV5-1; D possibly corresponds to TRBD1 (6 bases). The germline CDR1 and CDR2 sequences are SGHRS and YFSETQ. The V gene lost 3 bases and the J gene lost 4 bases, with 10 bases spanning the gap. The CDR3 contains 13 residues. The CDR3 protein is CASSWDMGETQYF. The CDR3 DNA reads TGCGCCAGCAGCTGGGACATGGGAGAGACCCAGTACTTC.

This clonotype was detected only once. V gene TRBV2 combines with J gene TRBJ2-1; D is tentatively TRBD1 or TRBD2 (5 bases each). Per germline, CDR1 SNHLY and CDR2 FYNNEI. V was trimmed by 0 bases and J by 4 bases, leaving 16 bases between them. The CDR3 runs to 17 residues. The CDR3 loop is CASSEALRGREYNEQFF. The CDR3 region has the DNA TGTGCCAGCAGTGAAGCGCTTCGGGGCAGGGAATACAATGAGCAGTTCTTC. The variable domain in full, completed from reference TRBV2 and TRBJ2-1, reads EPEVTQTPSHQVTQMGQEVILRCVPISNHLYFYWYRQILGQKVEFLVSFYNNEISEKSEIFDDQFSVERPDGSNFTLKIRSTKLEDSAMYFCASSEALRGREYNEQFFGPGTRLTVL.

This chain connects TRBV5-1 to TRBJ2-3; a weak D match, TRBD2 (5 bases). Trimming pared 0 bases from V and 4 bases from J, leaving 9 bases between. The V gene's germline CDR1 is SGHRS and CDR2 YFSETQ. The length of the CDR3 is 14 residues. The DNA for the CDR3 is TGCGCCAGCAGCTTGGGGCACGGGGCAGATACGCAGTATTTT. Translating gives CASSLGHGADTQYF.

At least ten counts were recorded for this clonotype. V and J are TRBV4-3 and TRBJ2-7; 9 bases are shared with TRBD1. CDR3 length equals 14 residues. V shed 3 bases and J 2 bases; nucleotides not matched to a gene: 2. The germline V gene encodes CDR1 LGHNA and CDR2 YSLEER. The CDR3 nucleotides read TGCGCCAGCAGCCAGGACAGGGGAGCCTACGAGCAGTACTTC. The encoded protein is CASSQDRGAYEQYF.

This clonotype was seen many times. The rearrangement joins TRBV12-3 or TRBV12-4 to TRBJ2-1; D gene ambiguous. The CDR3 is 10 residues long. The V end lost 3 bases, the J end lost 9 bases, and 3 bases lay between the germline ends. The CDR3 spells CASSLVEQFF. CDR3 in DNA: TGTGCCAGCAGTTTGGTTGAGCAGTTCTTC.

This clonotype was picked up a small number of times. The CDR3 nucleotides read TGTGCCAGCAGCATGGGGGGGGGAAGCTCCTACGAGCAGTACTTC. The encoded protein is CASSMGGGSSYEQYF. The V call is TRBV21-1, the J call TRBJ2-7; the table names TRBD1, a call not compared with the DNA. TRBV21-1 is a listed pseudogene. This CDR3 has 15 amino acids.

This clonotype was seen repeatedly, ten times or more. The CDR3 bases are TGTGCCAGCGGGGACTATAGGTATGAGCAGTTCTTC. Amino acids: CASGDYRYEQFF. The rearrangement links TRBV12-3 or TRBV12-4 to TRBJ2-1, with 7 nucleotides matching TRBD2. The CDR3 consists of 12 residues. J gave up 8 bases and V 8 bases, and 6 bases lay outside the gene matches.

The CDR3 sequence is CASLPWAEEVANTEAFF. The CDR3 region has the DNA TGTGCCAGCCTGCCGTGGGCGGAAGAGGTGGCGAACACTGAAGCTTTCTTT. The J gene is TRBJ1-1, the V gene TRBV12-3 or TRBV12-4; D gene unclear. This CDR3 is 17 amino acids long. Trimming stripped 8 bases from V and 1 base from J, with 23 bases between.

This clonotype was counted at least ten times. This rearrangement joins TRBV27 to TRBJ2-3, with no clear D. From germline, CDR1 is MNHEY and CDR2 SMNVEV (reference sequence). V lost 0 bases, J lost 2 bases, and 12 bases lay in between. The CDR3 contains 16 residues. The CDR3 coding sequence is TGTGCCAGCAGTTTATCTCCGTTTAGTTCCACAGATACGCAGTATTTT. It codes for CASSLSPFSSTDTQYF.

This clonotype was detected many times. The chain recombines TRBV6-1 with TRBJ2-4, with TRBD1 as a possible D gene (7 bases). The CDR3 is 14 amino acids. Germline values: CDR1 MNHNS, CDR2 SASEGT. Trimming took off 7 bases at V and 6 bases at J, with 16 bases between the two ends. CDR3 sequence: CASTLAGGSNIQYF. The CDR3 region has the DNA TGTGCCAGCACACTAGCAGGGGGTTCAAACATTCAGTACTTC.

This clonotype was seen more than once but under ten times. This chain connects TRBV29-1 to TRBJ1-1, with 7 bases fitting TRBD1. This CDR3 comprises 13 residues. Germline lookup yields CDR1 SQVTM and CDR2 ANQGSEA. The trim removed 0 bases at V and 5 bases at J, leaving 3 bases unmatched. CDR3 DNA sequence: TGCAGCGTTGAAGAAGGCAGGGGGACTGAAGCTTTCTTT. Its translation is CSVEEGRGTEAFF. Combining the CDR3 with reference TRBV29-1 and TRBJ1-1 gives the whole variable domain SAVISQKPSRDICQRGTSLTIQCQVDSQVTMMFWYRQQPGQSLTLIATANQGSEATYESGFVIDKFPISRPNLTFSTLTVSNMSPEDSSIYLCSVEEGRGTEAFFGQGTRLTVV.

In this sample, this clonotype turned up many times. The chain combines TRBV12-5 with TRBJ2-2; maybe TRBD1 (5 bases). The CDR3 totals 14 residues. CDR1 LGHNT and CDR2 FRNRAP come from the germline V gene. V was trimmed by 5 bases and J by 5 bases, leaving 12 bases between them. The CDR3 nucleotides read TGTGCTAGTGGTGGGCAGGGATCGACCGGGGAGCTGTTTTTT. Translating gives CASGGQGSTGELFF. Looking up the rest from reference TRBV12-5 and TRBJ2-2 gives the full variable domain: DARVTQTPRHKVTEMGQEVTMRCQPILGHNTVFWYRQTMMQGLELLAYFRNRAPLDDSGMPKDRFSAEMPDATLATLKIQPSEPRDSAVYFCASGGQGSTGELFFGEGSRLTVL.

Many counts were recorded for this clonotype. The CDR3 sequence is CASSKRDTKDNEQFF. The CDR3 DNA reads as TGCGCCAGCAGCAAACGGGACACAAAGGACAATGAGCAGTTCTTC. The gene calls are TRBV4-1 and TRBJ2-1, with a weak D call TRBD1 (6 bases). Germline V lookup: CDR1 MGHRA, CDR2 YSYEKL. Trimming removed 5 bases at V and 5 bases at J, with 16 bases between. The CDR3 contains 15 residues.

With respect to this clonotype: Possible read error: a much larger clone is one base away. This chain joins TRBV20-1 and TRBJ2-2; perhaps TRBD2 as D (6 bases). The CDR3 length is 16 residues. CDR1 and CDR2 from the germline V gene are DFQATT and SNEGSKA (reference sequence). As DNA, the CDR3 is TGCAGTGCAAGAGGGTTAGCGGCGGCGAACACCGGGGAGCTGTTTTTT. Translated: CSARGLAAANTGELFF.

The CDR3 reads CASRASGALSYEQYF. CDR3 sequence (DNA): TGTGCCAGCAGAGCTTCCGGGGCCCTCTCATACGAGCAGTACTTC. The V and J genes are TRBV7-2 and TRBJ2-7; D may match TRBD1 or TRBD2 (5 bases each). Per the germline V gene, CDR1 is SGHTA and CDR2 is FQGNSA. The CDR3 contains 15 residues. V dropped 6 bases and J dropped 4 bases, with 19 bases sitting between them.

Of note for this clonotype: A much more abundant neighbour one base away suggests this may be a read error. The V call is TRBV13, the J call TRBJ2-5; a weak D match, TRBD2 (6 bases). The CDR3 is made up of 16 amino acids. Trimming pared 4 bases from V and 0 bases from J, leaving 15 bases between. The germline V gene has CDR1 PRHDT and CDR2 FYEKMQ (reference sequence). CDR3 DNA sequence: TGTGCCAGCAGCTGGGGTTCTCCGGGAGACCAAGAGACCCAGTACTTC. Protein product: CASSWGSPGDQETQYF.

This clonotype was detected many times. This chain links TRBV4-3 with TRBJ2-3; 11 bases are shared with TRBD2. The trim removed 3 bases at V and 0 bases at J, leaving 2 bases unmatched. Germline CDR1 LGHNA, CDR2 YSLEER. The CDR3 covers 16 residues. The DNA of the CDR3 is TGCGCCAGCAGCCATGGGACTAGCGGTAGCACAGATACGCAGTATTTT. Its protein product is CASSHGTSGSTDTQYF.